This paragraph covers one TCR beta chain sequence. What it binds is not known. Trimming took 0 bases from V and 4 from J; bases not matched to a gene: 7. The CDR3 length is 16 residues. Germline V gene data show CDR1 as LGHDT and CDR2 as YNNKEL (reference sequence). This sample was taken from a study of T cells in Graves' hyperthyroidism and ophthalmopathy. RNA transcripts yielded amplified TCR beta CDR3 regions. The HTBI primer set drove a first-round RT-PCR of the TCR CDR3. TCRdb reprocessed the multiplex PCR reads with MiXCR, giving one entry per CDR3 protein. The sample lists approximately 700,000 distinct CDR3 sequences; 45% were seen once. Study-level results: Onset of ophthalmopathy came a median around 6.2 months after the model predicted it. Most clonotypes that expanded in the thyroid above 0.001 also showed up in blood.

This rearrangement joins TRBV3-1 to TRBJ2-7; 9 bases line up with TRBD1. The receptor was isolated from an adult man with Graves' disease, either hyperthyroidism or ophthalmopathy (not recorded which). Material for sequencing was peripheral blood or thyroid tissue (not recorded which). The CDR3 nucleotides read TGTGCCAGCAGCCAAGATTTGGTGACAGGGGGTTACGAGCAGTACTTC. This codes for CASSQDLVTGGYEQYF.